The rows below give T cell receptor beta chains drawn from one sample of a study of early T cells in non-severe SARS-CoV-2 infection. Via MiXCR, TCRdb re-called the 5' RACE reads, giving one row per CDR3 protein. This sample has about 54,000 distinct CDR3 sequences, with about 7.7% found just once. This specimen consisted of whole blood, obtained at baseline. The receptors here all came from an adult who was a healthcare worker with PCR-confirmed SARS-CoV-2 infection or an uninfected control (not recorded which). Each CDR3 is given with its conserved first and last residue. Fields, in order: CDR3 DNA, CDR3 protein, J gene, clone size, D gene, V gene, CDR3 length. The D gene is left open where the match is weak. Size is omitted from some rows. Given values are once, few, many or a class for expanded clones.

TGTGCCAGCAGCGTGGCTAGCGGCGAGCAGTACTTC | CASSVASGEQYF | TRBJ2-7 | few | TRBD2 | TRBV9 | 12
TGTGCCAGCAAGGAGCGGGAGGGCCGGGCCAAAAACATTCAGTACTTC | CASKEREGRAKNIQYF | TRBJ2-4 | many | TRBD2 | TRBV28 | 16
TGTGCCAGCACAGGGTTCGTGGATACGCAGTATTTT | CASTGFVDTQYF | TRBJ2-3 | NA | NA | TRBV6-2/TRBV6-3 | 12
TGCAGCGTTGAGTTGGCAGGTACCTACGAGCAGTACTTC | CSVELAGTYEQYF | TRBJ2-7 | NA | NA | TRBV29-1 | 13
TGTGCCAGTAGTAGCTCTCAGGGGGCGACTAATGAAAAACTGTTTTTT | CASSSSQGATNEKLFF | TRBJ1-4 | large | TRBD1 | TRBV19 | 16
TGTGCCAGCAGCAACGTAGCTAGCACAGATACGCAGTATTTT | CASSNVASTDTQYF | TRBJ2-3 | few | NA | TRBV7-3 | 14
TGTGCCAGCAGATACACCTACGAGCAGTACTTC | CASRYTYEQYF | TRBJ2-7 | NA | NA | TRBV6-6 | 11
TGTGCCTGGAGCAAGCCGGGACAGGGAGGGACTGAAGCTTTCTTT | CAWSKPGQGGTEAFF | TRBJ1-1 | NA | TRBD1 | TRBV30 | 15
TGTGCCAGCTCACCACCTTTTCAAGGGGACACTGAAGCTTTCTTT | CASSPPFQGDTEAFF | TRBJ1-1 | NA | NA | TRBV18 | 15
TGTGCCAGCAGGACAGGGATTAGCACAGATACGCAGTATTTT | CASRTGISTDTQYF | TRBJ2-3 | NA | TRBD1 | TRBV12-3/TRBV12-4 | 14
TGTGCCAGCAGCCAAGACGGATATGGGCGGCAGCCCCAGCATTTT | CASSQDGYGRQPQHF | TRBJ1-5 | many | NA | TRBV7-3 | 15
TGTGCCAGCAGCAACCTAATTCATGGAGAGACCCAGTACTTC | CASSNLIHGETQYF | TRBJ2-5 | few | NA | TRBV9 | 14
TGTGCCAGCAGCAGCGAGGCGGGCCTTACAGATACGCAGTATTTT | CASSSEAGLTDTQYF | TRBJ2-3 | many | NA | TRBV7-9 | 15
TGTGCCATCAACCAGGAAGCCCGAGATACGCAGTATTTT | CAINQEARDTQYF | TRBJ2-3 | few | NA | TRBV10-3 | 13
TGTGCCAGCAGCCCAATGGTAGGGCTGGAGGATGAGCAGTTCTTC | CASSPMVGLEDEQFF | TRBJ2-1 | many | NA | TRBV13 | 15
TGCGCCAGCAGCTTGGGAGGCACCCCTAACTATGGCTACACCTTC | CASSLGGTPNYGYTF | TRBJ1-2 | NA | NA | TRBV5-1 | 15
TGTGCCAGCAGCCTCCAGGGAGGCAGCAATCAGCCCCAGCATTTT | CASSLQGGSNQPQHF | TRBJ1-5 | NA | NA | TRBV7-7 | 15
TGTGCCAGCAGCTATCGTCCTCCTTGGGATGCGACGAGGACAGGCCCAATCTACTACGAGCAGTACTTC | CASSYRPPWDATRTGPIYYEQYF | TRBJ2-7 | many | TRBD1 | TRBV6-2/TRBV6-3 | 23
TGCAGCGTTGAAGGGTGGGGATCTAACTCTGGAAACACCATATATTTT | CSVEGWGSNSGNTIYF | TRBJ1-3 | many | NA | TRBV29-1 | 16
TGTGCCAGCAGTGAAGCACTAGGCCCCTACAATGAGCAGTTCTTC | CASSEALGPYNEQFF | TRBJ2-1 | NA | NA | TRBV2 | 15
TGCGCCAGCAGCCAAGGGTTTCTGACTAGCGGGAGCTACGAGCAGTACTTC | CASSQGFLTSGSYEQYF | TRBJ2-7 | few | TRBD2 | TRBV4-1 | 17
TGTGCCAGCAGTTCCCCGTTCATGACAGGGGTGTCGGTCAATGAGCAGTTCTTC | CASSSPFMTGVSVNEQFF | TRBJ2-1 | few | TRBD1 | TRBV28 | 18
TGCGCCAGCAGCATGAACACCGGGGAGCTGTTTTTT | CASSMNTGELFF | TRBJ2-2 | NA | NA | TRBV5-1 | 12
TGCAGTGCTAGAGCGCGGGGTTCCGAGGATGGCTACACCTTC | CSARARGSEDGYTF | TRBJ1-2 | many | NA | TRBV20-1 | 14
TGTGCCAGCAGCCATTCAGCGGAAACGGTGAGGGAGAGCTCCTACAATGAGCAGTTCTTC | CASSHSAETVRESSYNEQFF | TRBJ2-1 | many | NA | TRBV14 | 20
TGTGCCAGCAGTTTGGACAGGAGCACAGATACGCAGTATTTT | CASSLDRSTDTQYF | TRBJ2-3 | many | TRBD1 | TRBV28 | 14
TGTGCCAGTAGTATAGAAGGAGACAGACCGTACGAGCAGTACTTC | CASSIEGDRPYEQYF | TRBJ2-7 | NA | NA | TRBV19 | 15
TGTGCCAGCACGCCAGGACACAATTCACCCCTCCACTTT | CASTPGHNSPLHF | TRBJ1-6 | NA | NA | TRBV28 | 13
TGTGCCAGCAGCTTGGAGCCGGGACAGGGGCTCTACGAGCAGTACTTC | CASSLEPGQGLYEQYF | TRBJ2-7 | NA | TRBD1 | TRBV5-4 | 16
TGTGCCAGCAGTTTGCAGGCTAAATACGGCATTCAGTACTTC | CASSLQAKYGIQYF | TRBJ2-4 | NA | NA | TRBV28 | 14
TGTGCCAGCAAAACTAGCGGGAGGGCCTCTGGGGCCAACGTCCTGACTTTC | CASKTSGRASGANVLTF | TRBJ2-6 | few | TRBD2 | TRBV19 | 17
TGTGCCAGCAGTTTATCTAGCGGGAGGGCCGGTGAGCAGTTCTTC | CASSLSSGRAGEQFF | TRBJ2-1 | NA | TRBD2 | TRBV27 | 15
TGTGCCAGCAGTAAAGCGGGGGAGCAGTACTTC | CASSKAGEQYF | TRBJ2-7 | NA | TRBD2 | TRBV12-3/TRBV12-4 | 11
TGCAGCGTCCCTGTGGGGTCCCGGCCAGACGAGCAGTACTTC | CSVPVGSRPDEQYF | TRBJ2-7 | many | NA | TRBV29-1 | 14
TGTGCCAGCAGCACCCCGACAGGGCTCAATGAGCAGTTCTTC | CASSTPTGLNEQFF | TRBJ2-1 | many | TRBD1 | TRBV3-1 | 14
TGTGCCAGCAGGGGACAGGGGGCGCTTACCGGGGAGCTGTTTTTT | CASRGQGALTGELFF | TRBJ2-2 | NA | TRBD1 | TRBV7-6 | 15
TGCGCCAGCAGCCAAGCCCATACGCAGTATTTT | CASSQAHTQYF | TRBJ2-3 | few | NA | TRBV5-1 | 11
TGCGCCAGCAGAACGGGACTAGCGGGTCGCGACATTCAGTACTTC | CASRTGLAGRDIQYF | TRBJ2-4 | many | TRBD2 | TRBV5-1 | 15
TGTGCCAGCGCGGGAGGTAGTAGAAATGAGCAGTTCTTC | CASAGGSRNEQFF | TRBJ2-1 | NA | TRBD2 | TRBV7-9 | 13
TGTGCCAGCAGTTTAGACCTCAGGGCCAACAATGAGCAGTTCTTC | CASSLDLRANNEQFF | TRBJ2-1 | many | NA | TRBV12-3/TRBV12-4 | 15
TGCGCCAGCAGCCTATTGAGGGGGGGAGACAGGGCGGCTCACACCGGGGAGCTGTTTTTT | CASSLLRGGDRAAHTGELFF | TRBJ2-2 | many | NA | TRBV4-1 | 20
TGCGCCAGCAAACCGGGACTAGCAATCCAAGAGACCCAGTACTTC | CASKPGLAIQETQYF | TRBJ2-5 | few | TRBD2 | TRBV10-2 | 15
TGCAGCACGACGACCACAGGTGAGCAGTTCTTC | CSTTTTGEQFF | TRBJ2-1 | many | NA | TRBV20-1 | 11
TGTGCCAGCAGTTTCGGAGACTACACCGGGGAGCTGTTTTTT | CASSFGDYTGELFF | TRBJ2-2 | NA | NA | TRBV28 | 14
TGCAGCCACGCCGGGACAGGCCTTACCTGGGTTATCAATGAGCAGTTCTTC | CSHAGTGLTWVINEQFF | TRBJ2-1 | many | TRBD1 | TRBV29-1 | 17
TGTGCCAGCAGTTACTCGGAGGACAGGGGATGGCAAGAGACCCAGTACTTC | CASSYSEDRGWQETQYF | TRBJ2-5 | NA | TRBD1 | TRBV6-5 | 17
TGCAGTGCTAGAGCCCGGGGGGGGAGGGAGACCCAGTACTTC | CSARARGGRETQYF | TRBJ2-5 | few | TRBD2 | TRBV20-1 | 14
TGCAGTGCTAGACCCGGGACAGTCTATGGCTACACCTTC | CSARPGTVYGYTF | TRBJ1-2 | few | TRBD1 | TRBV20-1 | 13
TGTGCCAGCAGCCAAGAACAGACAGTACCTCAGCCCCAGCATTTT | CASSQEQTVPQPQHF | TRBJ1-5 | NA | NA | TRBV4-2 | 15
TGTGCCAGCAGCCATAGGACGGAGAACACTGAAGCTTTCTTT | CASSHRTENTEAFF | TRBJ1-1 | NA | NA | TRBV5-4 | 14
TGTGCCAGCAGCTCGACCAGAAGCTCCTACAATGAGCAGTTCTTC | CASSSTRSSYNEQFF | TRBJ2-1 | NA | NA | TRBV7-2 | 15
TGTGCCAGCTCACGGGGACAGGGTTACGAGCAGTACTTC | CASSRGQGYEQYF | TRBJ2-7 | NA | TRBD1 | TRBV18 | 13
TGTGCCAGCAGTTCCTCCGTGCAGGGCTATGGCTACACCTTC | CASSSSVQGYGYTF | TRBJ1-2 | NA | NA | TRBV6-6 | 14
TGCGCCAGCAGCCGAAGCCAGCTAGCGGGAGGAGGCGAGCAGTACTTC | CASSRSQLAGGGEQYF | TRBJ2-7 | many | TRBD2 | TRBV4-3 | 16
TGTGCCAGCAGCTCCGAGGTGGATGAGCAGTTCTTC | CASSSEVDEQFF | TRBJ2-1 | NA | NA | TRBV11-2 | 12
TGCGCCAGCAGCCAAGATTCGGGGTTTTATAGCACTGAAGCTTTCTTT | CASSQDSGFYSTEAFF | TRBJ1-1 | NA | NA | TRBV4-1 | 16
TGTGCCAGCAGTTTAGGACAGGCGAGCTCCTACGAGCAGTACTTC | CASSLGQASSYEQYF | TRBJ2-7 | many | NA | TRBV12-3/TRBV12-4 | 15
TGTGCCAGCAGCTTAGAAGGTCGGGGCGGGAGGCGCGAAAATGAGCAGTTCTTC | CASSLEGRGGRRENEQFF | TRBJ2-1 | many | TRBD2 | TRBV11-2 | 18
TGTGCCAGCAGCTTAGCGGACGTCTACTCCTACGAGCAGTACTTC | CASSLADVYSYEQYF | TRBJ2-7 | many | NA | TRBV7-8 | 15